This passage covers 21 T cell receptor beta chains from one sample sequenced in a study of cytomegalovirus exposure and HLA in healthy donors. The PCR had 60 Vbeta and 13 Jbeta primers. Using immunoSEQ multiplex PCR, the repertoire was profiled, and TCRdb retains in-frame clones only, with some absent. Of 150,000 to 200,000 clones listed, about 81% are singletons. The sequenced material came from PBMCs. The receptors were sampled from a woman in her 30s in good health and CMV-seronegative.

CDR3 region: CASRERNTEAFF. As DNA, the CDR3 is TGTGCCAGTAGAGAGAGGAACACTGAAGCTTTCTTT. The chain carries TRBV19 and TRBJ1-1; D gene unclear. CDR1 LNHDA and CDR2 SQIVND come from the germline V gene (reference sequence). CDR3 size: 12 residues. V lost 6 bases to trimming and J lost 1 base, with 6 bases between them.

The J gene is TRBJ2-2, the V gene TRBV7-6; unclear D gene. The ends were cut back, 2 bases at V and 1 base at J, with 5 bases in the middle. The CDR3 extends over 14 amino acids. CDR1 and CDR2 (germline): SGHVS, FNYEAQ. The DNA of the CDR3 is TGTGCCAGCAGCTTAACAGAGAACACCGGGGAGCTGTTTTTT. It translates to CASSLTENTGELFF.

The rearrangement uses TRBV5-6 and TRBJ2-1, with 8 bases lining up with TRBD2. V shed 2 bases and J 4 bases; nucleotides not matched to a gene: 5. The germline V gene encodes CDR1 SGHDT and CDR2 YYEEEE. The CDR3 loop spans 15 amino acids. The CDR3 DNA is TGTGCCAGCAGCTTACGTAGCGGGGTGTACAATGAGCAGTTCTTC. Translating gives CASSLRSGVYNEQFF.

The CDR3 DNA is TGTGCCAGCAGCGAAAATATCGGCACTAGCTACGAGCAGTACTTC. As protein: CASSENIGTSYEQYF. The chain uses TRBV16 and TRBJ2-7; TRBD2 might be the D (5 bases). The germline gives CDR1 KGHSY, CDR2 FQNENV. V was clipped by 5 bases and J by 3 bases, with 17 bases between them. CDR3 size: 15 residues.

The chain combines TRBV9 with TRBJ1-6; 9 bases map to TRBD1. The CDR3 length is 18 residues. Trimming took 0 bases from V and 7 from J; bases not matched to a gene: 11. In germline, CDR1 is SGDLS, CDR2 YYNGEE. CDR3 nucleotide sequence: TGTGCCAGCAGCGTAGACCCCGCGGACAGGGGAGGCAATTCACCCCTCCACTTT. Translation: CASSVDPADRGGNSPLHF.

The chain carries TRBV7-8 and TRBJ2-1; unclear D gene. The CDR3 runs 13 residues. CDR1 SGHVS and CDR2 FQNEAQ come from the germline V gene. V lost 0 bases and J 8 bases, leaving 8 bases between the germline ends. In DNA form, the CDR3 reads TGTGCCAGCAGCTTAGCGGCAATGGATGAGCAGTTCTTC. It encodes CASSLAAMDEQFF.

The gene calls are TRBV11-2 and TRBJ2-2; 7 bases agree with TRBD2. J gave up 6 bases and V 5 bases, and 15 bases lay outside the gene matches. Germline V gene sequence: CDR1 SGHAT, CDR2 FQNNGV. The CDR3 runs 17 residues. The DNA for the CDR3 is TGTGCCAGCAGCCCTACAGCGGGACGGGCGGTTTCCGGGGAGCTGTTTTTT. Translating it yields CASSPTAGRAVSGELFF.

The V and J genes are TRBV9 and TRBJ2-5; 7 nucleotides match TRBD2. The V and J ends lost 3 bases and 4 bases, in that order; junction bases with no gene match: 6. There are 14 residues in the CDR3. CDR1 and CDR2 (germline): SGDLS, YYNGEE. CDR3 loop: CASSDRGEGETQYF. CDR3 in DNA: TGTGCCAGCAGCGACCGGGGGGAGGGAGAGACCCAGTACTTC.

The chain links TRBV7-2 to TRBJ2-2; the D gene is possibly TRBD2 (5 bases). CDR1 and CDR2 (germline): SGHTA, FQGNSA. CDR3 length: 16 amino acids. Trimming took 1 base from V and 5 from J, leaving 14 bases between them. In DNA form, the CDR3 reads TGTGCCAGCAGCTTAGACCTCAATACGGGAACCGGGGAGCTGTTTTTT. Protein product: CASSLDLNTGTGELFF.

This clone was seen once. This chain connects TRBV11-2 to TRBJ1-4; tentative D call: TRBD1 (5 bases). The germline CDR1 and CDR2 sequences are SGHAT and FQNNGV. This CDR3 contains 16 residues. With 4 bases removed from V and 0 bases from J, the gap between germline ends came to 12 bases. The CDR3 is CASSSWGVATNEKLFF. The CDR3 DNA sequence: TGTGCCAGCAGCTCTTGGGGGGTTGCAACTAATGAAAAACTGTTTTTT.

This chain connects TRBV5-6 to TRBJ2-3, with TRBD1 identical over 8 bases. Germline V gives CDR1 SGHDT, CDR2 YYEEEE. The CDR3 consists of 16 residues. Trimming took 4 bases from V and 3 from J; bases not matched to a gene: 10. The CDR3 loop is CASSPYRGISTDTQYF. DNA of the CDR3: TGTGCCAGCAGCCCCTACAGGGGGATTTCGACAGATACGCAGTATTTT.

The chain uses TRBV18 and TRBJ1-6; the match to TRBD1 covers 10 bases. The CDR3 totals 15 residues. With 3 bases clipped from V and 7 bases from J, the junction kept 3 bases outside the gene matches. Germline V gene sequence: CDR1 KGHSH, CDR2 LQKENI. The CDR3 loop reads CASSPGQGGNSPLHF. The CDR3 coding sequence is TGTGCCAGCTCACCCGGACAGGGGGGAAATTCACCCCTCCACTTT.

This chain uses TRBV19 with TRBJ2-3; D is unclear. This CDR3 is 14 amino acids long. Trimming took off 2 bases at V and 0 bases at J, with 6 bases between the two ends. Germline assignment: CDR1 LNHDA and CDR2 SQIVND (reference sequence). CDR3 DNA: TGTGCCAGTAGTATATCTCAGAGCACAGATACGCAGTATTTT. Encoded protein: CASSISQSTDTQYF.

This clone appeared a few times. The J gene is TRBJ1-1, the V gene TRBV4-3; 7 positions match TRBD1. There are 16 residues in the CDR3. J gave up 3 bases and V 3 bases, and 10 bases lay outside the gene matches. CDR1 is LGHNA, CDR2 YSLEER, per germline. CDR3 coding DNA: TGCGCCAGCAGCCAGGATACACAGGGGCCTCACACTGAAGCTTTCTTT. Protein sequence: CASSQDTQGPHTEAFF.

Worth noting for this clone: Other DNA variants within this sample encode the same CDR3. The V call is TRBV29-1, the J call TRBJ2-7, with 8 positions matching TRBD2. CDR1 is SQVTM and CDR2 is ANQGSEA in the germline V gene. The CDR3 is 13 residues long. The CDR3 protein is CSVLAGQTYEQYF. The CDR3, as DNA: TGCAGTGTTCTAGCGGGTCAAACCTACGAGCAGTACTTC.

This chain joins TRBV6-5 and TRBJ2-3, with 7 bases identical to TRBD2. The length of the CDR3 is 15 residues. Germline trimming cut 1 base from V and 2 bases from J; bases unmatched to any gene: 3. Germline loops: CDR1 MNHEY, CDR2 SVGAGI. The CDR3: CASSYWGGNTDTQYF. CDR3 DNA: TGTGCCAGCAGTTACTGGGGGGGGAACACAGATACGCAGTATTTT.

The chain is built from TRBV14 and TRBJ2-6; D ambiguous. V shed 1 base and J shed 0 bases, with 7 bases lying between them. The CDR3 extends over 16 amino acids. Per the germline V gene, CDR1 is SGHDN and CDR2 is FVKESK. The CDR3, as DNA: TGTGCCAGCAGCCAAGTTCCCAGCTCTGGGGCCAACGTCCTGACTTTC. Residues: CASSQVPSSGANVLTF.

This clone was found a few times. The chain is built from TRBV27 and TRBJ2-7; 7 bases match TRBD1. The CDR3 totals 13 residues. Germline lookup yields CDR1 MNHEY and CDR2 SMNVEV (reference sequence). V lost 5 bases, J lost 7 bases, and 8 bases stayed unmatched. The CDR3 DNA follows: TGTGCCAGCAGTCAGGGGGTCTTGGGGGAGCAGTACTTC. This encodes CASSQGVLGEQYF.

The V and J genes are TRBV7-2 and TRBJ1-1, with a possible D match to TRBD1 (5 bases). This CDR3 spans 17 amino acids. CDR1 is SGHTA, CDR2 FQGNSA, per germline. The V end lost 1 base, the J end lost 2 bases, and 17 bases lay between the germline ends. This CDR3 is CASSLGGPGFGNTEAFF. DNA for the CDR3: TGTGCCAGCAGCTTAGGGGGCCCAGGGTTCGGAAACACTGAAGCTTTCTTT.

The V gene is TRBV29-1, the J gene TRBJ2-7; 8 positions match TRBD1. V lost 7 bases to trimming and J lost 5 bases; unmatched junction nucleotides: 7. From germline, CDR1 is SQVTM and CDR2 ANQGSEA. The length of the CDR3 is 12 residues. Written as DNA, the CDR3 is TGCAGCGCTAGACAGGGGACCCACGAGCAGTACTTC. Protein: CSARQGTHEQYF.

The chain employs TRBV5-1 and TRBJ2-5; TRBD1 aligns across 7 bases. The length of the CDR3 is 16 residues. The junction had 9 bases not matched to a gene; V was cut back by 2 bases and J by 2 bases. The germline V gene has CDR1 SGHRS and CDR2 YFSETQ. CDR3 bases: TGCGCCAGCAGCTTCGGACAGGTTCCTCCACAAGAGACCCAGTACTTC. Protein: CASSFGQVPPQETQYF. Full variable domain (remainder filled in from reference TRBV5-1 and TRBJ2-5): KAGVTQTPRYLIKTRGQQVTLSCSPISGHRSVSWYQQTPGQGLQFLFEYFSETQRNKGNFPGRFSGRQFSNSRSEMNVSTLELGDSALYLCASSFGQVPPQETQYFGPGTRLLVL.